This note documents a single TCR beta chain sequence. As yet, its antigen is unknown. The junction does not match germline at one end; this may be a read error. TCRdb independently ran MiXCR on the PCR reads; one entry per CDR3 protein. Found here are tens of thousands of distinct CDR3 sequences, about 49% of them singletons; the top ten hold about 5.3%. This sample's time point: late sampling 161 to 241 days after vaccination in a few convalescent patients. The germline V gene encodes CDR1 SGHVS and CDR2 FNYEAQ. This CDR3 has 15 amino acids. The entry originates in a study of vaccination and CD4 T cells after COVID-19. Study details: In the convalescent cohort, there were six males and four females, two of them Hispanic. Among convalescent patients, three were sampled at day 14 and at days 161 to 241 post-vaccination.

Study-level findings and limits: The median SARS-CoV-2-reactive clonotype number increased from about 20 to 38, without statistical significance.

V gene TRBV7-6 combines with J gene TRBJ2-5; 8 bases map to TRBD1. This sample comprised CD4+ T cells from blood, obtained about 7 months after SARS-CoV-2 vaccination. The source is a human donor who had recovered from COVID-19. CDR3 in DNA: TGTGCTAGCAGCTTGGGGACAGGAGACCAAGAGACCCAGTACTTC. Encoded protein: CASSLGTGDQETQYF.